This T cell receptor (beta chain) was obtained from a study of patients and donors after allogeneic stem cell transplantation. Germline CDR1 is MGHDK and CDR2 is SYGVNS. After removal of 2 bases from V and 4 bases from J, the junction contained 3 bases not matched to a gene. This CDR3 spans 14 amino acids. TCRdb re-analysed the RT-PCR reads in MiXCR, keeping a single row per CDR3 protein. The sample consists of some 960,000 distinct CDR3 sequences, around 17% of them appearing once. This clonotype has only a few counts. The J gene is TRBJ1-2, the V gene TRBV25-1; 8 nucleotides line up with TRBD1. The receptor was derived from a human donor who was either an allogeneic HSCT recipient or a stem cell or donor lymphocyte infusion donor (not recorded which). It is not recorded whose cells these are; they may come from a transplant donor. Sequenced: blood, either unsorted or a sorted T cell fraction (not recorded which). The CDR3 sequence: CASSEPDRGYGYTF. The CDR3 coding sequence is TGTGCCAGCAGTGAACCCGACAGGGGCTATGGCTACACCTTC.